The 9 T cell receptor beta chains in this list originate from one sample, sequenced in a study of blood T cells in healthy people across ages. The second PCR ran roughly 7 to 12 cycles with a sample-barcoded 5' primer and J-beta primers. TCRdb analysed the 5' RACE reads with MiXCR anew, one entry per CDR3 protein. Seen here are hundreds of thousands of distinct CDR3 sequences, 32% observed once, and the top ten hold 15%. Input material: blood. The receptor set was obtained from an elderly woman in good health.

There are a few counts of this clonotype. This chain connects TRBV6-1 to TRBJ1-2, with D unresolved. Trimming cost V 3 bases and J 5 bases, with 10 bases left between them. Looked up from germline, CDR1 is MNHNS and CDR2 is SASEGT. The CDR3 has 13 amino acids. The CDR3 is CASSDRMGYGYTF. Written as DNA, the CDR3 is TGTGCCAGCAGTGATCGAATGGGATATGGCTACACCTTC.

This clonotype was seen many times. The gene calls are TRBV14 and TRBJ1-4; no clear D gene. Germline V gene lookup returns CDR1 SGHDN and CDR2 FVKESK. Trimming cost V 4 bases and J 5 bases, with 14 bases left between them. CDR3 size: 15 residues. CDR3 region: CASSRIRTGNEKLFF. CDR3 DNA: TGTGCCAGCAGCCGAATCCGCACGGGGAATGAAAAACTGTTTTTT. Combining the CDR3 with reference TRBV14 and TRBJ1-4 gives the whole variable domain EAGVTQFPSHSVIEKGQTVTLRCDPISGHDNLYWYRRVMGKEIKFLLHFVKESKQDESGMPNNRFLAERTGGTYSTLKVQPAELEDSGVYFCASSRIRTGNEKLFFGSGTQLSVL.

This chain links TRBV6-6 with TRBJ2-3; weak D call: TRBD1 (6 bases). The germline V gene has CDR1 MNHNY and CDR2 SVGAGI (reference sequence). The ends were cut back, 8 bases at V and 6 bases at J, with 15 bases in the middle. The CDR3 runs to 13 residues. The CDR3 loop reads CASGRQGPDTQYF. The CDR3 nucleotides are TGTGCCAGCGGCCGTCAGGGGCCCGATACGCAGTATTTT.

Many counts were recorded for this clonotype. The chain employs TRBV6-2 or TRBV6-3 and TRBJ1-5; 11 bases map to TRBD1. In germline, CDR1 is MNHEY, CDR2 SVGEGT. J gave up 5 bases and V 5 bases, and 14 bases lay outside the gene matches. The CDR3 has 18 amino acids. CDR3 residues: CASSIGQGALPRDQPQHF. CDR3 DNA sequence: TGTGCCAGCAGTATTGGACAGGGGGCTCTACCTCGGGATCAGCCCCAGCATTTT.

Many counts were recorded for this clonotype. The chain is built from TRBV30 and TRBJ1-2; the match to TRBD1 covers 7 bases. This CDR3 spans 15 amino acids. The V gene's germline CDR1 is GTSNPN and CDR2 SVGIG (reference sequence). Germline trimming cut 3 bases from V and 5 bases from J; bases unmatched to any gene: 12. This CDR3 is CAWSTLRDSAYGYTF. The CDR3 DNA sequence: TGTGCCTGGAGCACTTTGAGGGACAGCGCTTATGGCTACACCTTC.

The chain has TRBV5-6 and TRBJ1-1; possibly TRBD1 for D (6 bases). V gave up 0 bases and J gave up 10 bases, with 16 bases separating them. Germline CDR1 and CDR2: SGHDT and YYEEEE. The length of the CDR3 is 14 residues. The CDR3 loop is CASSLVAGGLGAFF. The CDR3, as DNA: TGTGCCAGCAGCTTGGTCGCTGGGGGGCTCGGAGCTTTCTTT.

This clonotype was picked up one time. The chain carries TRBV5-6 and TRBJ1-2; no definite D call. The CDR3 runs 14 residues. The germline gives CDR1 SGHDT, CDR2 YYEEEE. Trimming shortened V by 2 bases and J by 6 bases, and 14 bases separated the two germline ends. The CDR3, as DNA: TGTGCCAGCAGCTTTCAGGCAGGAACGGATGGCTACACCTTC. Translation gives CASSFQAGTDGYTF. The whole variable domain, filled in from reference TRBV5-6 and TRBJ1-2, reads DAGVTQSPTHLIKTRGQQVTLRCSPKSGHDTVSWYQQALGQGPQFIFQYYEEEERQRGNFPDRFSGHQFPNYSSELNVNALLLGDSALYLCASSFQAGTDGYTFGSGTRLTVV.

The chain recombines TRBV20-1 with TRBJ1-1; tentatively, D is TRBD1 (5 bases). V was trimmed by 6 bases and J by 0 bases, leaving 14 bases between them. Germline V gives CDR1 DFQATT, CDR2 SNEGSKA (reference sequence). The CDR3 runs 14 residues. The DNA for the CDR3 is TGCAGTGCGGGAGACGGGACGTTGAACACTGAAGCTTTCTTT. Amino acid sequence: CSAGDGTLNTEAFF.

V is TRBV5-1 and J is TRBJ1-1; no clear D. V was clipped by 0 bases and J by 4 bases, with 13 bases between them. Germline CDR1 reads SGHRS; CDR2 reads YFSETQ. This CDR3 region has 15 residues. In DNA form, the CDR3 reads TGCGCCAGCAGCTTGGCCTTGGGGTGGGGCACTGAAGCTTTCTTT. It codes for CASSLALGWGTEAFF.